One and the same sample provided the 27 T cell receptor beta chains below, sequenced in a study of human T cells and chemical hapten exposure. The sample's time point: pre-sensitization, week 0. The treatment is: therapeutic diphenylcyclopropenone sensitization with weekly scalp DPC. Total RNA extraction was carried out from unfractionated whole blood. TCRdb reanalysed the RACE reads using MiXCR and keeps one entry per CDR3 protein. This sample yields about 30,000 distinct CDR3 sequences, of which about 9.4% are seen a single time; roughly 27% belongs to the top ten. This material consisted of whole blood, taken in connection with sensitization to the hapten diphenylcyclopropenone (DPC). The source is a man aged 50 to 60 with alopecia areata. Some clones in this sample may be carry-over from other donors' samples.

This clonotype was picked up many times. The rearrangement links TRBV7-8 to TRBJ2-1, with a weak D call TRBD1 (6 bases). Germline V gives CDR1 SGHVS, CDR2 FQNEAQ. The V and J ends lost 4 bases and 2 bases respectively, with 18 bases between them. This CDR3 spans 17 amino acids. This CDR3 reads CASSSTGGGAAYNEQFF. CDR3 DNA sequence: TGTGCCAGCAGCTCGACTGGGGGCGGAGCCGCCTACAATGAGCAGTTCTTC.

In its sample, this clonotype was seen many times. The chain joins TRBV28 to TRBJ1-1; D is possibly TRBD1 (5 bases). The CDR3 has 14 amino acids. The germline V and J ends were trimmed by 5 bases and 3 bases, with 13 bases remaining between them. The germline CDR1 and CDR2 sequences are MDHEN and SYDVKM. As DNA, the CDR3 is TGTGCCAGCAGTGGGACGGGGTGGTACACTGAAGCTTTCTTT. It yields the protein CASSGTGWYTEAFF.

This clonotype was detected many times. The chain carries TRBV29-1 and TRBJ1-1, with a weak D call TRBD1 (5 bases). The CDR3 is 12 amino acids. CDR1 SQVTM and CDR2 ANQGSEA come from the germline V gene. Trimming pared 7 bases from V and 2 bases from J, leaving 11 bases between. The CDR3 reads CSGGRGNTEAFF. In DNA, the CDR3 is TGCAGCGGTGGCCGGGGCAACACTGAAGCTTTCTTT.

This clonotype came up many times. The chain couples TRBV12-3 or TRBV12-4 to TRBJ1-2; no firm D call. This CDR3 is 13 amino acids long. Trimming pared 6 bases from V and 4 bases from J, leaving 12 bases between. The CDR3 DNA reads as TGTGCCAGCAGCCTTTCCCACATCTATGGCTACACCTTC. Translating gives CASSLSHIYGYTF.

In its sample, this clonotype was seen many times. The V and J genes are TRBV7-8 and TRBJ1-1; D uncertain. This CDR3 region has 13 residues. Germline V gene data show CDR1 as SGHVS and CDR2 as FQNEAQ. Trimming took 3 bases from V and 0 from J, leaving 5 bases between them. CDR3 region: CASSLGMNTEAFF. The CDR3 region has the DNA TGTGCCAGCAGCTTGGGGATGAACACTGAAGCTTTCTTT.

This clonotype was found many times. This chain connects TRBV12-3 or TRBV12-4 to TRBJ2-7, with TRBD1 matching over 9 bases. This CDR3 is 15 amino acids long. The V and J ends lost 5 bases and 5 bases, in that order; junction bases with no gene match: 10. CDR3 in DNA: TGTGCCAGCAGTCCCTCGGGGACAGGGTACCACGAGCAGTACTTC. This gives the protein CASSPSGTGYHEQYF.

The V and J genes are TRBV9 and TRBJ2-1; 11 bases align to TRBD2. The CDR3 sequence is 16 residues long. With V trimmed by 0 bases and J by 6 bases, 5 bases remained unmatched. CDR1 is SGDLS, CDR2 YYNGEE, per germline. Here the CDR3 reads CASSVEEGTSGNEQFF. The CDR3 DNA sequence: TGTGCCAGCAGCGTAGAGGAAGGGACTAGCGGCAATGAGCAGTTCTTC.

This clonotype was observed many times. Written as DNA, the CDR3 is TGTGCCAGTAGTTCGAGGGGAAACTATGGCTACACCTTC. Translated, it gives CASSSRGNYGYTF. The chain has TRBV19 and TRBJ1-2, with a possible D match to TRBD1 (5 bases). This CDR3 spans 13 amino acids. Germline loops: CDR1 LNHDA, CDR2 SQIVND (reference sequence). V gave up 5 bases and J gave up 2 bases, with 9 bases separating them.

This clonotype appeared a few times. The V gene is TRBV5-8, the J gene TRBJ2-1; TRBD2 agrees at 10 bases. CDR3 length: 15 residues. Germline loops: CDR1 SGHTS, CDR2 YDEGEE. The V segment lost 2 bases and the J segment 7 bases; nucleotides outside the gene matches: 6. The CDR3 reads CASSLGLAEKNEQFF. For the CDR3, the DNA is TGTGCCAGCAGCTTAGGACTAGCGGAAAAAAATGAGCAGTTCTTC.

This clonotype was found many times. The V and J genes are TRBV27 and TRBJ2-7; 8 bases align to TRBD1. With 2 bases clipped from V and 4 bases from J, the junction kept 7 bases outside the gene matches. Germline loops: CDR1 MNHEY, CDR2 SMNVEV (reference sequence). This CDR3 contains 15 residues. CDR3 amino acids: CASSLIPDREYEQYF. CDR3 coding DNA: TGTGCCAGCAGTTTAATCCCGGACAGGGAATACGAGCAGTACTTC.

This clonotype is labeled as medium-sized (0.01 to 0.1%). Here the CDR3 reads CSVGQLYGYGYTF. Written as DNA, the CDR3 is TGCAGCGTTGGCCAGCTATACGGCTATGGCTACACCTTC. V usage is TRBV29-1 and J usage is TRBJ1-2; D not certain. V lost 4 bases, J lost 4 bases, and 13 bases lay in between. The germline V gene has CDR1 SQVTM and CDR2 ANQGSEA. The CDR3 covers 13 residues.

This clonotype was observed a few times. The chain combines TRBV28 with TRBJ2-2, with D tentatively TRBD1 (5 bases). V dropped 8 bases and J dropped 4 bases, with 14 bases sitting between them. From germline, CDR1 is MDHEN and CDR2 SYDVKM. The CDR3 extends over 14 amino acids. The CDR3 coding sequence is TGTGCCAGCCTCTCCCCAGGGATCACCGGGGAGCTGTTTTTT. Its translation: CASLSPGITGELFF.

This clonotype was counted a few times. The rearrangement joins TRBV9 to TRBJ1-5; D is unclear. Germline V gene data show CDR1 as SGDLS and CDR2 as YYNGEE. The CDR3 loop spans 14 amino acids. V gave up 0 bases and J gave up 0 bases, with 4 bases separating them. The CDR3 sequence is CASSVGFSNQPQHF. The CDR3 region has the DNA TGTGCCAGCAGCGTAGGGTTTAGCAATCAGCCCCAGCATTTT.

This chain joins TRBV29-1 and TRBJ2-1, with 7 bases identical to TRBD1. Germline CDR1 is SQVTM and CDR2 is ANQGSEA. The CDR3 loop spans 14 amino acids. Trimming at V came to 5 bases and at J to 7 bases, leaving 11 bases not matched to a gene. The CDR3 sequence: CSVYDRVRTNEQFF. The CDR3 bases are TGCAGCGTTTACGACAGGGTCAGGACGAATGAGCAGTTCTTC.

This clonotype was counted once. This chain joins TRBV28 and TRBJ1-1; 9 bases agree with TRBD1. The germline V gene has CDR1 MDHEN and CDR2 SYDVKM. V shed 2 bases, J shed 10 bases, and the junction held 2 bases outside the gene matches. The CDR3 length is 12 residues. The CDR3 DNA follows: TGTGCCAGCAGTTTAGGGACAGGGCTAGCTTTCTTT. This sequence encodes CASSLGTGLAFF.

The chain employs TRBV7-9 and TRBJ2-5, with no clear D. The CDR3 loop spans 14 amino acids. CDR1 is SEHNR and CDR2 is FQNEAQ in the germline V gene (reference sequence). V shed 5 bases and J shed 1 base, with 11 bases lying between them. Written as DNA, the CDR3 is TGTGCCAGCAGCGTGATAGGGATCCAAGAGACCCAGTACTTC. Residues: CASSVIGIQETQYF.

This clonotype has a count of ten or more. The chain couples TRBV29-1 to TRBJ2-3; weak D call: TRBD2 (6 bases). The CDR3 has 13 amino acids. V was pared by 7 bases and J by 2 bases, with 13 bases between. CDR1 and CDR2 from the germline V gene are SQVTM and ANQGSEA. Written as DNA, the CDR3 is TGCAGCGGGGGAGGAGGGTTCACAGATACGCAGTATTTT. Protein sequence: CSGGGGFTDTQYF.

The table lists this clonotype with many counts. This CDR3 reads CSARDLTSGTRLTDTQYF. In nucleotides, the CDR3 is TGCAGTGCTAGAGATCTGACTAGCGGGACCCGCCTAACAGATACGCAGTATTTT. The chain couples TRBV20-1 to TRBJ2-3; TRBD2 matches 11 bases. V gave up 0 bases and J gave up 3 bases; unmatched junction bases: 11. Looked up from germline, CDR1 is DFQATT and CDR2 is SNEGSKA (reference sequence). CDR3 length: 18 residues.

In its sample, this clonotype was seen many times. The chain is built from TRBV7-9 and TRBJ2-1; possible D gene TRBD1, 6 bases. Trimming removed 1 base from V and 15 bases from J, with 10 bases in between. CDR3 size: 11 residues. Germline loops: CDR1 SEHNR, CDR2 FQNEAQ (reference sequence). In nucleotides, the CDR3 is TGTGCCAGCAGCTTAGAACAGGGTACGTTCTTC. Protein sequence: CASSLEQGTFF.

This clonotype was picked up a small number of times. The chain has TRBV7-6 and TRBJ2-5; 10 bases fit TRBD1. Germline CDR1 and CDR2: SGHVS and FNYEAQ. Germline trimming cut 5 bases from V and 5 bases from J; bases unmatched to any gene: 11. The length of the CDR3 is 16 residues. The CDR3 nucleotides are TGTGCCAGCAGCCCGATAGGGGACAGGGGAAGGGAGACCCAGTACTTC. The encoded protein is CASSPIGDRGRETQYF.

V usage is TRBV27 and J usage is TRBJ1-5; 7 bases agree with TRBD1. The V and J ends lost 5 bases and 3 bases, in that order; junction bases with no gene match: 7. Germline V gene lookup returns CDR1 MNHEY and CDR2 SMNVEV (reference sequence). The length of the CDR3 is 15 residues. CDR3 sequence (DNA): TGTGCCAGCAGTCAGGGACAGACCTACAATCAGCCCCAGCATTTT. Its protein product is CASSQGQTYNQPQHF.

This clonotype turned up a few times. The chain is built from TRBV20-1 and TRBJ1-2, with 10 bases that match TRBD1. The length of the CDR3 is 15 residues. The germline CDR1 and CDR2 sequences are DFQATT and SNEGSKA (reference sequence). Germline trimming cut 0 bases from V and 6 bases from J; bases unmatched to any gene: 7. CDR3 sequence reads: CSARDQGQGRHGYTF. CDR3 DNA: TGCAGTGCTAGAGATCAGGGACAGGGGCGGCATGGCTACACCTTC.

This clonotype showed up many times. The chain joins TRBV7-3 to TRBJ2-7; 11 bases map to TRBD2. The germline V gene encodes CDR1 SGHTA and CDR2 FQGTGA. The CDR3 is 15 amino acids. Losses at the gene ends were 5 bases for V and 4 bases for J; bases not matched to a gene: 7. The chain's CDR3 is CASSQLAGVGYEQYF. CDR3 DNA: TGTGCCAGCAGCCAACTAGCGGGAGTTGGGTACGAGCAGTACTTC.

There are many counts of this clonotype. The chain uses TRBV4-1 and TRBJ1-6, with D unclear. Germline-derived CDR1 and CDR2 are MGHRA and YSYEKL. V was clipped by 0 bases and J by 9 bases, with 18 bases between them. The CDR3 runs 17 residues. The CDR3 protein is CASSQDVRSANSSPLHF. The CDR3 coding sequence is TGCGCCAGCAGCCAAGACGTCCGGTCAGCTAACAGTTCACCCCTCCACTTT.

This clonotype was counted at least ten times. The chain combines TRBV3-1 with TRBJ1-2; possibly TRBD1 for D (6 bases). This CDR3 contains 17 residues. Germline CDR1 reads LGHDT; CDR2 reads YNNKEL (reference sequence). V was cut by 2 bases and J by 1 base, with 17 bases left in between. The CDR3 reads CASSQIAHGGYNYGYTF. The CDR3 DNA follows: TGTGCCAGCAGCCAAATCGCACATGGGGGCTATAACTATGGCTACACCTTC.

This clonotype was counted between two and nine times. The chain combines TRBV29-1 with TRBJ2-7; 11 bases are a match to TRBD2. V dropped 6 bases and J dropped 5; count of bases not matched to a gene: 9. There are 14 residues in the CDR3. Germline CDR1 is SQVTM and CDR2 is ANQGSEA. The CDR3 coding sequence is TGCAGCGTAACTAGCGGGAGTAGGGACGACGAGCAGTACTTC. It translates to CSVTSGSRDDEQYF.

Turning to this clonotype: A much larger clone lies a single base off, so this may be a read error. The rearrangement joins TRBV20-1 to TRBJ2-1; 11 bases align to TRBD2. The germline V gene has CDR1 DFQATT and CDR2 SNEGSKA (reference sequence). Unmatched junction bases numbered 7, after V lost 3 bases and J lost 9 bases. The CDR3 is 14 residues long. The DNA for the CDR3 is TGCAGTGCTAGGACTAGCGGGATAATCATTGAGCAGTTCTTC. It is translated as CSARTSGIIIEQFF.